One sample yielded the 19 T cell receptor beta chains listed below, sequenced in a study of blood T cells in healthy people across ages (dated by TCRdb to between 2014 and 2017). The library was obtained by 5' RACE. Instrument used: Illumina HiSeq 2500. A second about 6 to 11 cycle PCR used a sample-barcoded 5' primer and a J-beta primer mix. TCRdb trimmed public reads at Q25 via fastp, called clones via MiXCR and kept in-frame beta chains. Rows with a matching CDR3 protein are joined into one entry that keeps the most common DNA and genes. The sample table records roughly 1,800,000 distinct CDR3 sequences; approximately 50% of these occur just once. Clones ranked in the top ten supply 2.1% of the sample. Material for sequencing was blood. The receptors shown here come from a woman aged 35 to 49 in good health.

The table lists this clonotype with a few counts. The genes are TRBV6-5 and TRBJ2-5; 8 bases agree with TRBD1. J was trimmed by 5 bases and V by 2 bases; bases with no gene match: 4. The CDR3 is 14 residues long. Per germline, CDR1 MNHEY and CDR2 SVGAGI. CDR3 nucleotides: TGTGCCAGCAGTTACGGACAGGGTCTGGAGACCCAGTACTTC. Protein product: CASSYGQGLETQYF.

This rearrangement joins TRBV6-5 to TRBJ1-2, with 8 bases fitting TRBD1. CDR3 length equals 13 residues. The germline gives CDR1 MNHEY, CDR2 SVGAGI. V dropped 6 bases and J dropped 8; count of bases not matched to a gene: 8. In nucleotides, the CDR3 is TGTGCCAGCAGCTGGGACAGGCGGGAAGGCTACACCTTC. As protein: CASSWDRREGYTF.

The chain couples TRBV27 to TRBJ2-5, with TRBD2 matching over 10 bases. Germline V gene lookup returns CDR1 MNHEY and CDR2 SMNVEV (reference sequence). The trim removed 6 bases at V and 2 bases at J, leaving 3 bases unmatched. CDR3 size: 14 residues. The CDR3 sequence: CASRGLAAQETQYF. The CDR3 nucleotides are TGTGCCAGCAGAGGACTAGCGGCTCAAGAGACCCAGTACTTC.

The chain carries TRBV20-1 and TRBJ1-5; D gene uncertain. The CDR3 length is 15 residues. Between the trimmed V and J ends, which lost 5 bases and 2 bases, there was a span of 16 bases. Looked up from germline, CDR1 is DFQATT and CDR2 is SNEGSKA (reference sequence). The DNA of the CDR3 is TGCAGTGCTGTCGAGGAACTCACCCGCAATCAGCCCCAGCATTTT. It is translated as CSAVEELTRNQPQHF.

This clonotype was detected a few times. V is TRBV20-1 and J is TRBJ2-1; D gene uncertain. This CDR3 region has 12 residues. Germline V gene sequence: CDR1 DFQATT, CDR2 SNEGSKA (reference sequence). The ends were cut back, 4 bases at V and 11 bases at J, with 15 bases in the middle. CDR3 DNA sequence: TGCAGTGCTATTCTTACGACGGCACAGCAGTTCTTC. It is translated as CSAILTTAQQFF.

CDR3 sequence reads: CASSQDLGVTGELFF. DNA of the CDR3: TGCGCCAGCAGCCAAGATCTCGGCGTCACCGGGGAGCTGTTTTTT. V is TRBV4-1 and J is TRBJ2-2; D uncertain. There are 15 residues in the CDR3. Germline values: CDR1 MGHRA, CDR2 YSYEKL. V gave up 0 bases and J gave up 4 bases, with 9 bases separating them.

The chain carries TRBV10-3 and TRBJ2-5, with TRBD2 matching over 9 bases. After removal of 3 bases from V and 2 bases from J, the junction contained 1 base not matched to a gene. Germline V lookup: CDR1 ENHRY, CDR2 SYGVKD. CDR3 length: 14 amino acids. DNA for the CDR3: TGTGCCATCAGTGAAACTAGCGGGCAAGAGACCCAGTACTTC. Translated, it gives CAISETSGQETQYF.

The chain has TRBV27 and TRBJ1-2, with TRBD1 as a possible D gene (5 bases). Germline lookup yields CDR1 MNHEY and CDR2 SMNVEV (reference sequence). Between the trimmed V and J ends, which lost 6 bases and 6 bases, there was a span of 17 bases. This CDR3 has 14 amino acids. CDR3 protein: CASSRAGTLNGYTF. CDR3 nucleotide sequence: TGTGCCAGCAGCCGTGCCGGGACTTTAAATGGCTACACCTTC.

The CDR3 DNA is TGTGCCAGCAGCTCAAACCCCGAGACCCAGTACTTC. It is translated as CASSSNPETQYF. The chain carries TRBV11-3 and TRBJ2-5; unclear D gene. The V end was cut by 4 bases, the J end by 5 bases, with 8 bases between. The CDR3 contains 12 residues. Looked up from germline, CDR1 is SGHNT and CDR2 is YENEEA.

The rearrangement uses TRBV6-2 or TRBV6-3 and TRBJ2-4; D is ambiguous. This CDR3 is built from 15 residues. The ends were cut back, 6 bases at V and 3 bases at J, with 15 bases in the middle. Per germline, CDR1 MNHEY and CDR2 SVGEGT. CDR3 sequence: CASRATRPDKNIQYF. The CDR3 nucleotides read TGTGCCAGCAGAGCAACCCGACCGGACAAAAACATTCAGTACTTC.

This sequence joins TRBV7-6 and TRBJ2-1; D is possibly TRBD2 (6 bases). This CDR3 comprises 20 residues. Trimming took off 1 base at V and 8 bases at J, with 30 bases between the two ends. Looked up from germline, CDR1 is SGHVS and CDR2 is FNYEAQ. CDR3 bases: TGTGCCAGCAGCTTAGACCGCCCCCACCATAGCGGCCAGGCGAGCTATGAGCAGTTCTTC. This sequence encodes CASSLDRPHHSGQASYEQFF.

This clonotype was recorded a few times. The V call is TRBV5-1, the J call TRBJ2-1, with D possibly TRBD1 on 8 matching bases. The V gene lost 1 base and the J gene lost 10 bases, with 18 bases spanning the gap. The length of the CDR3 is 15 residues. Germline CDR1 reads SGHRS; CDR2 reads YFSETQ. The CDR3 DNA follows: TGCGCCAGCAGCTTGCTTTTACAGGGGGAGGGAGAGCAGTTCTTC. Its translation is CASSLLLQGEGEQFF.

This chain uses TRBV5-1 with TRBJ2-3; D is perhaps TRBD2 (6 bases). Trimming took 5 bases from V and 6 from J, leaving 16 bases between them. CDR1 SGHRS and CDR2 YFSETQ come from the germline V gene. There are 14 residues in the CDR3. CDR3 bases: TGCGCCAGCAGTTTAGCGGCCGAGGCCGATACGCAGTATTTT. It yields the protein CASSLAAEADTQYF.

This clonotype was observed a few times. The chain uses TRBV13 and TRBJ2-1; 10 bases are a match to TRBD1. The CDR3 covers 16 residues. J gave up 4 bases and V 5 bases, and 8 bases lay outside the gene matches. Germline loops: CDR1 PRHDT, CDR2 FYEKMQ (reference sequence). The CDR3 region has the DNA TGTGCCAGCAGCCAGGGACAGGGGAATTATTACAATGAGCAGTTCTTC. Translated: CASSQGQGNYYNEQFF. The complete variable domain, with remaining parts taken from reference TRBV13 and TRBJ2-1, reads AAGVIQSPRHLIKEKRETATLKCYPIPRHDTVYWYQQGPGQDPQFLISFYEKMQSDKGSIPDRFSAQQFSDYHSELNMSSLELGDSALYFCASSQGQGNYYNEQFFGPGTRLTVL.

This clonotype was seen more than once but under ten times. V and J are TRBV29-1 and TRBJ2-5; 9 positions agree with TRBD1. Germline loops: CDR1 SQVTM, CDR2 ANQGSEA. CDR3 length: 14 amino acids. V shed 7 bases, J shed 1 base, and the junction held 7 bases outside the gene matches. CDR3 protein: CSGKGTGSQETQYF. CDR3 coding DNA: TGCAGCGGGAAGGGGACAGGGAGCCAAGAGACCCAGTACTTC.

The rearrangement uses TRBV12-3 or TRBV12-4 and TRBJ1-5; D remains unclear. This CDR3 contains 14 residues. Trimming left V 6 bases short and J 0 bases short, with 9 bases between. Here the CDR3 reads CASSLQTSNQPQHF. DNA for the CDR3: TGTGCCAGCAGCCTCCAGACTAGCAATCAGCCCCAGCATTTT.

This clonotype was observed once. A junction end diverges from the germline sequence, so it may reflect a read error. In nucleotides, the CDR3 is TGCGCTAGCAGCCAAGAGGGACAGGGGCACAATGAGCAGTTCTTC. This codes for CASSQEGQGHNEQFF. The chain recombines TRBV4-3 with TRBJ2-1; 10 nucleotides line up with TRBD1. In germline, CDR1 is LGHNA, CDR2 YSLEER. The CDR3 totals 15 residues.

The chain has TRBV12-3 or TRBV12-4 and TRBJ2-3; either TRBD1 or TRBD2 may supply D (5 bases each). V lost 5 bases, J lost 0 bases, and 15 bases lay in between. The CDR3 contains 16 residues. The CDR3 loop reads CASSAGTTYSTDTQYF. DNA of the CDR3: TGTGCCAGCAGTGCCGGGACCACTTATAGCACAGATACGCAGTATTTT.

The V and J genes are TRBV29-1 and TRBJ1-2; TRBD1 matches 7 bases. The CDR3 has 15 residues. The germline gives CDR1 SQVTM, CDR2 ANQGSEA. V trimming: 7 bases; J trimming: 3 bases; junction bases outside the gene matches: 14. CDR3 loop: CSARGGGEMDYGYTF. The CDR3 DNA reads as TGCAGCGCCCGAGGGGGCGGGGAGATGGACTATGGCTACACCTTC.